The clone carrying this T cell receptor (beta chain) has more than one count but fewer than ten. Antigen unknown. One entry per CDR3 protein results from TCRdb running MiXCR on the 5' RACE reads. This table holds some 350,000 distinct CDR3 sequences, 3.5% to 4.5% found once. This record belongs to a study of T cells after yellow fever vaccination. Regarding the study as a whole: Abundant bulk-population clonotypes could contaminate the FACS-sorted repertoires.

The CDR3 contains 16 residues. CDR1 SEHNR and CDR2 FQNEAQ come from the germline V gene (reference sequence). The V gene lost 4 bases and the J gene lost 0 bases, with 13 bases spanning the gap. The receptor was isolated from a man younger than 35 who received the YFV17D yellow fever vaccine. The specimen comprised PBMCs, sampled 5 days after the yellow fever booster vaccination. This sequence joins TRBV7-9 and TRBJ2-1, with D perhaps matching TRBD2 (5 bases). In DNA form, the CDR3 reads TGTGCCAGCAGCTCGTTGAGGGCCAGCTCCTACAATGAGCAGTTCTTC. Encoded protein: CASSSLRASSYNEQFF.